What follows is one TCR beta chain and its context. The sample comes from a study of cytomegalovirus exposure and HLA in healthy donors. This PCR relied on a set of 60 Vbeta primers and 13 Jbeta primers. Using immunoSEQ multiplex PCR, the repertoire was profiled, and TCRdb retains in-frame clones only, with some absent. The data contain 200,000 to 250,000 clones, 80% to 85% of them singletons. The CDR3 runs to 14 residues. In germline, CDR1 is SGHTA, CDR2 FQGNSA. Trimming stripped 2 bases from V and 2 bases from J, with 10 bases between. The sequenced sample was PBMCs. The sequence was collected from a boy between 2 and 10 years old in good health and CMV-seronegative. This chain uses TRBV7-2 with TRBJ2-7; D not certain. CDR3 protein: CASSLSHSAYEQYF. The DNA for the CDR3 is TGTGCCAGCAGCTTAAGCCACTCCGCCTACGAGCAGTACTTC. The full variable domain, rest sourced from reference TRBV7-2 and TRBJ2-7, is GAGVSQSPSNKVTEKGKDVELRCDPISGHTALYWYRQSLGQGLEFLIYFQGNSAPDKSGLPSDRFSAERTGGSVSTLTIQRTQQEDSAVYLCASSLSHSAYEQYFGPGTRLTVT.